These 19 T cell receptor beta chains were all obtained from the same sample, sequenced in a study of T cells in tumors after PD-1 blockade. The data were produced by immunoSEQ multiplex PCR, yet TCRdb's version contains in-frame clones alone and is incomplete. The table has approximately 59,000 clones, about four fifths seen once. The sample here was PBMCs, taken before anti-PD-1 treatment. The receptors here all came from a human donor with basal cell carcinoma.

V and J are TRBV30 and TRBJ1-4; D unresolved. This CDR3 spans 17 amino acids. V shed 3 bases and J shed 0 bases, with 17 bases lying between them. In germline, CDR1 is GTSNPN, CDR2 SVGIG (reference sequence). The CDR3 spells CAWSVKLGSTTNEKLFF. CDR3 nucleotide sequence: TGTGCCTGGAGCGTAAAGTTAGGGTCCACAACTAATGAAAAACTGTTTTTT.

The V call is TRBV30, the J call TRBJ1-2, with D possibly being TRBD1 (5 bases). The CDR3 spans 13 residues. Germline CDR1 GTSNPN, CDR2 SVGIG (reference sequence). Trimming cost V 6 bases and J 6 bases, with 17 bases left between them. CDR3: CACPRGKVNGYTF. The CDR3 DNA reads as TGTGCCTGCCCTAGGGGTAAGGTGAATGGCTACACCTTC.

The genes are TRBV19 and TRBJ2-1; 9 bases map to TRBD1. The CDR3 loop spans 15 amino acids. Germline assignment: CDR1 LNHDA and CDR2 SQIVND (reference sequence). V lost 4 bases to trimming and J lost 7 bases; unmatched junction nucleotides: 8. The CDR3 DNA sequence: TGTGCCAGTAGTACAACCGGGACAGGGATTAATGAGCAGTTCTTC. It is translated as CASSTTGTGINEQFF.

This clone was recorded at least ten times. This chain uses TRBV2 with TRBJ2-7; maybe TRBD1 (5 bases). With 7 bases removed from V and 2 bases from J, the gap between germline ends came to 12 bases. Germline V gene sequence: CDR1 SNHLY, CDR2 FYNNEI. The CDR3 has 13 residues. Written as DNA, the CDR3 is TGTGCCAGCATAGGCCAGGGTGCCTACGAGCAGTACTTC. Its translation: CASIGQGAYEQYF.

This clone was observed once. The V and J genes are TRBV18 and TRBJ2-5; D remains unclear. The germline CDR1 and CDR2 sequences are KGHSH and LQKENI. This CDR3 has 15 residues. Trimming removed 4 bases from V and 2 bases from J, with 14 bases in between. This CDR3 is CASSQTLAEQETQYF. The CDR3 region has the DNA TGTGCCAGCTCACAAACGTTGGCAGAACAAGAGACCCAGTACTTC.

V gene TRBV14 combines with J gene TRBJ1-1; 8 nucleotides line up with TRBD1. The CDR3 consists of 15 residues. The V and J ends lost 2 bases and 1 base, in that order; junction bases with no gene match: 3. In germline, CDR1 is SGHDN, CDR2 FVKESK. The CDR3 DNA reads TGTGCCAGCAGCCAAAGGACAGGGCGGAACACTGAAGCTTTCTTT. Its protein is CASSQRTGRNTEAFF.

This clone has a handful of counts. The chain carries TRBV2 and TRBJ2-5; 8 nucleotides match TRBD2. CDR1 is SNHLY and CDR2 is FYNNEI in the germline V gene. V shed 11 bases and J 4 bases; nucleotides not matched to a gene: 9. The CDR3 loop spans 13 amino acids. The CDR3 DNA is TGTGCCGCCTCCGGGGGGGACCGAGAGACCCAGTACTTC. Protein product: CAASGGDRETQYF. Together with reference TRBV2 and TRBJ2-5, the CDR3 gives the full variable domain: EPEVTQTPSHQVTQMGQEVILRCVPISNHLYFYWYRQILGQKVEFLVSFYNNEISEKSEIFDDQFSVERPDGSNFTLKIRSTKLEDSAMYFCAASGGDRETQYFGPGTRLLVL.

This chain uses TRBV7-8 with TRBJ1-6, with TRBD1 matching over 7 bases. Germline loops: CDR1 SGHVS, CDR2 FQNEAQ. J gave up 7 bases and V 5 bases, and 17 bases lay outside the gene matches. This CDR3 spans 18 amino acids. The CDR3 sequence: CASSRAKGAGAGNSPLHF. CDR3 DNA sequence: TGTGCCAGCAGCCGCGCCAAGGGGGCAGGGGCTGGGAATTCACCCCTCCACTTT.

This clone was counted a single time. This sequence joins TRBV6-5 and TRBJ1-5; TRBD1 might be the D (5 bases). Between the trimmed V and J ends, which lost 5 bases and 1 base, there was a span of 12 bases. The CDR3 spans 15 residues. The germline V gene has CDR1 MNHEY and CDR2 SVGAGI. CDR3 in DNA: TGTGCCAGCAGTCGACAGAAAGGCAGCAATCAGCCCCAGCATTTT. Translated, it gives CASSRQKGSNQPQHF.

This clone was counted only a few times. CDR3 nucleotides: TGTGCCAGCAGCGCTAAGGACAGGGGGCCTGTCGGCGGGGAGCTGTTTTTT. Its protein is CASSAKDRGPVGGELFF. The chain has TRBV9 and TRBJ2-2, with 11 bases fitting TRBD1. The ends lost 3 bases at V and 7 bases at J; junction bases unmatched: 11. Germline lookup yields CDR1 SGDLS and CDR2 YYNGEE. The CDR3 spans 17 residues.

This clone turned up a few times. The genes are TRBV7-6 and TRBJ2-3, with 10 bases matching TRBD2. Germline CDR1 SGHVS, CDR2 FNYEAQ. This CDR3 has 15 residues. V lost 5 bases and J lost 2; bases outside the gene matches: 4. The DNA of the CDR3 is TGTGCCAGCAGCCACAGCGGGGGGGCCACAGATACGCAGTATTTT. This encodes CASSHSGGATDTQYF.

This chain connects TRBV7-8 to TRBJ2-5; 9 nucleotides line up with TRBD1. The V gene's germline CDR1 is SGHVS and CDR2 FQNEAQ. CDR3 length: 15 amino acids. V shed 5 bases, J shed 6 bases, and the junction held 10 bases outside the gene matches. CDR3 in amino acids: CASSASRTGEKTQYF. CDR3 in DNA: TGTGCCAGCAGCGCTTCTCGGACAGGGGAGAAGACCCAGTACTTC.

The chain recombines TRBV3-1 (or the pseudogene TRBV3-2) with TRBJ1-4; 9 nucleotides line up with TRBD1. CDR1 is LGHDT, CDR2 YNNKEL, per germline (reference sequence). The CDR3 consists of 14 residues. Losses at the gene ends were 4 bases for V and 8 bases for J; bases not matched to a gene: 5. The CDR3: CASSRGQGGEKLFF. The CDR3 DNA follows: TGTGCCAGCAGCCGGGGACAGGGTGGGGAAAAACTGTTTTTT.

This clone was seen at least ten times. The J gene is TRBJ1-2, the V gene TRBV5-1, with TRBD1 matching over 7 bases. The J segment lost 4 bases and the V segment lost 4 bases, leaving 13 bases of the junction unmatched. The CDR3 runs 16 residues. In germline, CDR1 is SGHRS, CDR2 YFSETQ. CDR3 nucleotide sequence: TGCGCCAGCAGCCCGGGGGACAGCAGACTTGCCTATGGCTACACCTTC. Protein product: CASSPGDSRLAYGYTF. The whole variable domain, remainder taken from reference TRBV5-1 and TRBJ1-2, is KAGVTQTPRYLIKTRGQQVTLSCSPISGHRSVSWYQQTPGQGLQFLFEYFSETQRNKGNFPGRFSGRQFSNSRSEMNVSTLELGDSALYLCASSPGDSRLAYGYTFGSGTRLTVV.

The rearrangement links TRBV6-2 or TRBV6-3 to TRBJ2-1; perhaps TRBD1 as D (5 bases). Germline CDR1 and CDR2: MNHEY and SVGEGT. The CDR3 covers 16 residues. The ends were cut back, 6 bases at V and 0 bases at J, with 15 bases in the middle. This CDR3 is CASSTRQRSSYNEQFF. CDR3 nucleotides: TGTGCCAGCAGCACAAGACAGAGGAGCTCCTACAATGAGCAGTTCTTC.

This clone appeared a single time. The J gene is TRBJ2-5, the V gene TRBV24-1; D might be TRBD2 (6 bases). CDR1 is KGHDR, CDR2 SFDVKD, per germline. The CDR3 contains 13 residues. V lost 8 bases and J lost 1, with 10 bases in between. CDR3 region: CATTRDLQETQYF. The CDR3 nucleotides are TGTGCCACCACGCGGGACCTCCAAGAGACCCAGTACTTC.

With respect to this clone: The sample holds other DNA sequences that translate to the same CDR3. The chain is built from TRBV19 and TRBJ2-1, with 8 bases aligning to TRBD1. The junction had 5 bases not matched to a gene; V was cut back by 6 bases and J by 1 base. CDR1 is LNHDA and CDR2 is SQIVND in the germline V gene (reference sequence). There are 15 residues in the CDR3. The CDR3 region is CASSPDRGSYNEQFF. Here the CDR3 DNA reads TGTGCCAGTAGCCCCGACAGGGGATCCTACAATGAGCAGTTCTTC.

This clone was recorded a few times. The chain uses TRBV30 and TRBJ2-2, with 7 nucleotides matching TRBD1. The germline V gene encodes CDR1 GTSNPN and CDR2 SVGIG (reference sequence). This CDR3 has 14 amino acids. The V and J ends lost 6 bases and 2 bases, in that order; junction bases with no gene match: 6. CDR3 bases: TGTGCCTGTCCCGGGGACAGAAACACCGGGGAGCTGTTTTTT. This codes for CACPGDRNTGELFF.

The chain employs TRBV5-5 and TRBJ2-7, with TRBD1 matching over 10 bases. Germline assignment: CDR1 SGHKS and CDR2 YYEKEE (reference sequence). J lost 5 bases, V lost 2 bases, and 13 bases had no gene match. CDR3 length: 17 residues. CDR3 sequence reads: CASSLDRGRPITHEQYF. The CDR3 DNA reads TGTGCCAGCAGCTTAGACAGGGGGCGCCCGATTACTCACGAGCAGTACTTC.